This T cell receptor (beta chain) is drawn from a study of T cell changes during pregnancy in multiple sclerosis. CDR1 and CDR2 (germline): SGHTA, FQGNSA. This CDR3 is 12 amino acids long. V dropped 2 bases and J dropped 7 bases, with 6 bases sitting between them. The repertoire was sequenced with immunoSEQ multiplex PCR; TCRdb's copy has only in-frame clones and lacks some. This sample has 68,000 or so clones, with about 91% found just once. The V gene is TRBV7-2, the J gene TRBJ2-1; D remains ambiguous. The origin of this receptor is a female donor in good health, enrolled as a control in a pregnancy study. Specimen: peripheral blood, collected in the second trimester of pregnancy. In DNA, the CDR3 is TGTGCCAGCAGCTTATTGTCTAATGAGCAGTTCTTC. Protein: CASSLLSNEQFF.